This T cell receptor (beta chain) was documented in a study of blood T cell repertoires in COVID-19. The protocol was immunoSEQ multiplex PCR, while the TCRdb copy is restricted to in-frame clones and leaves out a portion. Counted here are some 150,000 clones, approximately 86% occurring once; the ten biggest clones make up 2.5% to 3%. Per germline, CDR1 MNHEY and CDR2 SMNVEV (reference sequence). CDR3 size: 17 residues. V lost 2 bases, J lost 1 base, and 7 bases stayed unmatched. The clonotype was recovered from a woman in her forties with active or convalescent COVID-19. Input material: peripheral blood. The chain uses TRBV27 and TRBJ2-5; TRBD2 aligns across 10 bases. The CDR3 spells CASSLTSSGGPQETQYF. CDR3 sequence (DNA): TGTGCCAGCAGTTTAACCTCTAGCGGGGGCCCCCAAGAGACCCAGTACTTC.